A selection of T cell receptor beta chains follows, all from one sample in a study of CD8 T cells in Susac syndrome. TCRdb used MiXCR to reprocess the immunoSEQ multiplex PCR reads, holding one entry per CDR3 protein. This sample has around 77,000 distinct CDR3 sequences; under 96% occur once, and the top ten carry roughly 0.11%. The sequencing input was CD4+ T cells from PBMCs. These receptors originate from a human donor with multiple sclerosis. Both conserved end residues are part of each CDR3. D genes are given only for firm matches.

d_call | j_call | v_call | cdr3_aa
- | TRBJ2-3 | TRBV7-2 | CASSLSRVNTQYF
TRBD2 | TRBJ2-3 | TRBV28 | CASSGGAGGTDTQYF
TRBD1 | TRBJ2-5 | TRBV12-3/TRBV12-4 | CASSQDRAETQYF
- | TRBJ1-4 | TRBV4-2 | CASSQDPQKNEKLFF
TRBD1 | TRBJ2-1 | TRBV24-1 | CATGGTGGGEQFF
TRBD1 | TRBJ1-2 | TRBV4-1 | CASSHEARDRGLRGYTF
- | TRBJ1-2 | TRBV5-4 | CASSRGGRGPQGYGYTF
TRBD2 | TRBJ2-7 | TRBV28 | CASTETLAGAYEQYF
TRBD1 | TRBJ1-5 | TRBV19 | CASSSVTGGQPQHF
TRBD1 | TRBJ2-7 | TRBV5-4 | CASSSGQGTEYEQYF
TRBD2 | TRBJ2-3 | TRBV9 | CASSVIAGALTSTDTQYF
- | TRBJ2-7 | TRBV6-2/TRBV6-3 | CASREPGLYEQYF
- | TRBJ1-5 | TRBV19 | CASSIEGAQPQHF
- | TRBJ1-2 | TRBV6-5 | CASSYSRVRAGYTF
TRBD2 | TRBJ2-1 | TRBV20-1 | CSARDWASGGRDEQFF
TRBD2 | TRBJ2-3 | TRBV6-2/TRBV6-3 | CASSSPGSGGTDTQYF
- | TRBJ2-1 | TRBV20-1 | CSAIGDRYNEQFF
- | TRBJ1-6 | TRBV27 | CASARNNSPLHF
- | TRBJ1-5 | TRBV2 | CASSEAGRYQPQHF
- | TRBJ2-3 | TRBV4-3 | CASSQGVVSADTQYF
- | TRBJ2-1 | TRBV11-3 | CASSPPGDLRSYNEQFF
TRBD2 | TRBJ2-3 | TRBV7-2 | CASSLGFARESTDTQYF
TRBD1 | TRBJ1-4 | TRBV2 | CASSESPQGYEKLFF
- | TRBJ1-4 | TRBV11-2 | CASSLDGSSNEKLFF
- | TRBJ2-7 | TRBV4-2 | CASSQVAGWNEQYF
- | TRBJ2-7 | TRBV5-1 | CASSLYADTYEQYF
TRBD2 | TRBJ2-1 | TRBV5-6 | CASSPRLAGMYNEQFF
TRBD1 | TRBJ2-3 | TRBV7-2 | CASSRTGDRGTDTQYF
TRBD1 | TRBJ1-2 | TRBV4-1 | CASSQTGQGHYGYTF
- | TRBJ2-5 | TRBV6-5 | CASYPPGQETQYF
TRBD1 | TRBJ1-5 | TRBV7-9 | CASSPAGGGDRLNQPQHF
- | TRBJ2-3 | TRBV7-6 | CASSLATGDTQYF
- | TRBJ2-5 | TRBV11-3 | CASSSSSRGTQYF
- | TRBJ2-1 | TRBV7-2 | CASSLRDKRREQFF
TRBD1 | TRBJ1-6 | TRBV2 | CASSPGGNRSPLHF
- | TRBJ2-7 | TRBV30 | CAWSAGTPSYEQYF
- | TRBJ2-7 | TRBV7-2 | CASSATSGEQYF
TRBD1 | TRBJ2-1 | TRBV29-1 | CSVPSGQGHSYNEQFF
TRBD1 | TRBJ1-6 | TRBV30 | CAWDGTGGINSPLHF
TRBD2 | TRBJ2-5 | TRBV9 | CASSVGGGSETQYF
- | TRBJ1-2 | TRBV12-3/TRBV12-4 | CASRLGIYGYTF
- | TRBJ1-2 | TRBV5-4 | CASSLGVGEPYGYTF
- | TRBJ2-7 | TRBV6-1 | CASSVRLPSSYEQYF
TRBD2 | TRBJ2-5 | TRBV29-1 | CSVEPLRTSGGETQYF
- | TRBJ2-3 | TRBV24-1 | CATSDSGSTDTQYF
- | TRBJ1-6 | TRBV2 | CASRYSGAWDSPLHF